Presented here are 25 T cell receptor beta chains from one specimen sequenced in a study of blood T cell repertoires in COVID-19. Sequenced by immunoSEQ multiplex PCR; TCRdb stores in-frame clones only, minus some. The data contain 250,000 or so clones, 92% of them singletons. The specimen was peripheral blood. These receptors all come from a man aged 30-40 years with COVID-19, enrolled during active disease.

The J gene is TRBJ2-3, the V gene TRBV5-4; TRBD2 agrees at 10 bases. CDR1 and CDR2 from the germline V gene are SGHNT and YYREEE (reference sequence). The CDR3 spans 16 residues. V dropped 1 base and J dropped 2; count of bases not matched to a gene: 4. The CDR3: CASSLIAGGSTDTQYF. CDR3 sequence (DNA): TGTGCCAGCAGCTTGATAGCGGGGGGATCCACAGATACGCAGTATTTT.

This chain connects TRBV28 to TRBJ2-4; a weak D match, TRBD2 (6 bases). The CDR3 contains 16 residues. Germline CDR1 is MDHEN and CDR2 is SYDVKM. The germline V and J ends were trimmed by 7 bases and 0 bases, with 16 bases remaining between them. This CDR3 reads CASTPRGTLAKNIQYF. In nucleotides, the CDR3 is TGTGCCAGCACTCCGCGGGGTACCTTAGCCAAAAACATTCAGTACTTC.

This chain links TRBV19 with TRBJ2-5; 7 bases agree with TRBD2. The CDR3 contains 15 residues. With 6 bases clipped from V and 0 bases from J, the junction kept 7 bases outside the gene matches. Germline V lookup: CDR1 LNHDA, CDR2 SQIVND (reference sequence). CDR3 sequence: CASRRVAGDQETQYF. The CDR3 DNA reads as TGTGCCAGTAGAAGGGTGGCGGGGGACCAAGAGACCCAGTACTTC.

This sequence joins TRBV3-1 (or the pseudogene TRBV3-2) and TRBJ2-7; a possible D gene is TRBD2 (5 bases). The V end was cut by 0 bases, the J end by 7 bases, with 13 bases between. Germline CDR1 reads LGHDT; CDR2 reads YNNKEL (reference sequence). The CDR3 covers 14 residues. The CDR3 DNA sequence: TGTGCCAGCAGCCAAGATTCGCTAGCTTGGGAGCAGTACTTC. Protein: CASSQDSLAWEQYF.

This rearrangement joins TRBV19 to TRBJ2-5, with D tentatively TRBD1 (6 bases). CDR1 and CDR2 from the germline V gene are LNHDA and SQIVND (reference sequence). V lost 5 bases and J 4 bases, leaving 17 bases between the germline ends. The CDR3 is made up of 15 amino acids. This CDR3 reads CASSSQGPGAETQYF. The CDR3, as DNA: TGTGCCAGTAGTTCCCAAGGCCCAGGGGCAGAGACCCAGTACTTC.

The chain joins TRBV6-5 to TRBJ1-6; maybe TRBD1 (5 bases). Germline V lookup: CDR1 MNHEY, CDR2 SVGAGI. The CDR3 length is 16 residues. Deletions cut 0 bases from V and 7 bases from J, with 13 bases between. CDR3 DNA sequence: TGTGCCAGCAGTTACTCGACAGCCCACCCCAATTCACCCCTCCACTTT. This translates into CASSYSTAHPNSPLHF.

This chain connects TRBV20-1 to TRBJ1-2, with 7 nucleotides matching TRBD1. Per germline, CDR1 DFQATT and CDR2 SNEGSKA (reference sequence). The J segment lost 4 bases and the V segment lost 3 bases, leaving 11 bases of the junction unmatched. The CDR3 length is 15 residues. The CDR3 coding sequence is TGCAGTGCTAGTGATCCTACAAGACAGGGCTATGGCTACACCTTC. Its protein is CSASDPTRQGYGYTF.

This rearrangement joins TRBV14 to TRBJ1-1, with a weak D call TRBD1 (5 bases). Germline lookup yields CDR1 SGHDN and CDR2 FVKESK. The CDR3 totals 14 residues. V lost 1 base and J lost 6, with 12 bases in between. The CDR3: CASSQGLPGAEAFF. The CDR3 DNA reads TGTGCCAGCAGCCAAGGCCTCCCGGGGGCTGAAGCTTTCTTT.

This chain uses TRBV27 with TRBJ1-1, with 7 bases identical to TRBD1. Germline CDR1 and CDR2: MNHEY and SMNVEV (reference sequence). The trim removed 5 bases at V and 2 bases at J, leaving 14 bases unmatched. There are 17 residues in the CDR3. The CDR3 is CASSRKALNRGNTEAFF. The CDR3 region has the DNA TGTGCCAGCAGTCGGAAAGCCCTTAACAGGGGAAACACTGAAGCTTTCTTT.

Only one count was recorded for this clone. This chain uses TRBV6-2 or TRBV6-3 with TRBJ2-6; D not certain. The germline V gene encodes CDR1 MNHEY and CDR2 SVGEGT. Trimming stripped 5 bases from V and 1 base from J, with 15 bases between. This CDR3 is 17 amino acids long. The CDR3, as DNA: TGTGCCAGCAGTAAACTGACTCTCAGATCTGGGGCCAACGTCCTGACTTTC. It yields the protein CASSKLTLRSGANVLTF.

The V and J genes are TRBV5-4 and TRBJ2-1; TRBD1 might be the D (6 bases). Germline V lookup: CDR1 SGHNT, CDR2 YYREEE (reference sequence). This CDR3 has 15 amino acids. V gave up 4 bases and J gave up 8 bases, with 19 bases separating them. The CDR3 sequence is CASSPGGRGWDEQFF. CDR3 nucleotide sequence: TGTGCCAGCAGCCCCGGAGGCAGGGGCTGGGATGAGCAGTTCTTC. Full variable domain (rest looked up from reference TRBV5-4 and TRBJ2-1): ETGVTQSPTHLIKTRGQQVTLRCSSQSGHNTVSWYQQALGQGPQFIFQYYREEENGRGNFPPRFSGLQFPNYSSELNVNALELDDSALYLCASSPGGRGWDEQFFGPGTRLTVL.

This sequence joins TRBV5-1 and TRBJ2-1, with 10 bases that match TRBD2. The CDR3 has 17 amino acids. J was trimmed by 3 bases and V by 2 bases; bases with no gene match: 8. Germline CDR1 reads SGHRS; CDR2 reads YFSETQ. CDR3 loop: CASSFTLAGGYYNEQFF. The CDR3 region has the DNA TGCGCCAGCAGCTTTACCTTAGCGGGGGGATACTACAATGAGCAGTTCTTC.

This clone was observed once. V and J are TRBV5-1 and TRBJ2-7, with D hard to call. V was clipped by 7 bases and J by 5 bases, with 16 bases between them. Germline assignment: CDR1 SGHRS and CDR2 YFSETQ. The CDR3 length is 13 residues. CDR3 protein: CASGITVNNEQYF. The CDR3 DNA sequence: TGCGCCAGCGGTATTACAGTAAATAACGAGCAGTACTTC.

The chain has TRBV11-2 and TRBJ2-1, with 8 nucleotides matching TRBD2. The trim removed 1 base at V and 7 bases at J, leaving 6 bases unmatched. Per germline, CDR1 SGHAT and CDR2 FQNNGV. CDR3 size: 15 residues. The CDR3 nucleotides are TGTGCCAGCAGCTTAGCGGGACTAGGTAGGAATGAGCAGTTCTTC. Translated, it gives CASSLAGLGRNEQFF.

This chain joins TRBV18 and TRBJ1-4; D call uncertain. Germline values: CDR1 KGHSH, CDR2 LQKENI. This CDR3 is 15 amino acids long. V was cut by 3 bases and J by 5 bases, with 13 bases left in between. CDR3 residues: CASSPPAGRNEKLFF. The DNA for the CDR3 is TGTGCCAGCTCACCGCCGGCCGGGAGGAATGAAAAACTGTTTTTT.

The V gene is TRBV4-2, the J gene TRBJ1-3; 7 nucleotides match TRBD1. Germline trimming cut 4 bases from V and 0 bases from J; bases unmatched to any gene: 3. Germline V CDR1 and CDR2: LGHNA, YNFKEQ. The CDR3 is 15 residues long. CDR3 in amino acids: CASSRDRVSGNTIYF. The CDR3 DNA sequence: TGTGCCAGCAGCCGCGACAGGGTCTCTGGAAACACCATATATTTT.

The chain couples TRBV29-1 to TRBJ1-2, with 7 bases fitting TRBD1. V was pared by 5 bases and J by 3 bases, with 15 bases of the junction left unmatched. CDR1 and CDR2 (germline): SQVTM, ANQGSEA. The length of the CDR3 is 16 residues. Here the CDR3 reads CSVSRRDRVAYYGYTF. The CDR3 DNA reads TGCAGCGTTTCGAGACGAGACAGGGTTGCCTACTATGGCTACACCTTC. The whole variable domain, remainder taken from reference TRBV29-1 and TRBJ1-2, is SAVISQKPSRDICQRGTSLTIQCQVDSQVTMMFWYRQQPGQSLTLIATANQGSEATYESGFVIDKFPISRPNLTFSTLTVSNMSPEDSSIYLCSVSRRDRVAYYGYTFGSGTRLTVV.

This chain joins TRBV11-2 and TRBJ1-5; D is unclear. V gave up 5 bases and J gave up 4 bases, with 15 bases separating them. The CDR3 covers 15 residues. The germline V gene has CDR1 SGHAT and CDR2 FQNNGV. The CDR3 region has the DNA TGTGCCAGCAGCCTCGGGGTTTCGGGGAATCAGCCCCAGCATTTT. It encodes CASSLGVSGNQPQHF.

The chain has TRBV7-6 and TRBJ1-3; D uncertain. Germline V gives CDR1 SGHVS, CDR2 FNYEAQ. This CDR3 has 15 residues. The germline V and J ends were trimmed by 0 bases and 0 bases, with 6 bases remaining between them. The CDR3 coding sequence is TGTGCCAGCAGCTTAGCACCTAGCTCTGGAAACACCATATATTTT. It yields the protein CASSLAPSSGNTIYF.

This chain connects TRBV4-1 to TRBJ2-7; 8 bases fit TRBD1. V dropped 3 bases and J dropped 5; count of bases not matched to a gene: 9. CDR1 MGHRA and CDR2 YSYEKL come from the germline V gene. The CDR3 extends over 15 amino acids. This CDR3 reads CASSHEGTGRNEQYF. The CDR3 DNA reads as TGCGCCAGCAGCCATGAGGGGACAGGACGCAACGAGCAGTACTTC.

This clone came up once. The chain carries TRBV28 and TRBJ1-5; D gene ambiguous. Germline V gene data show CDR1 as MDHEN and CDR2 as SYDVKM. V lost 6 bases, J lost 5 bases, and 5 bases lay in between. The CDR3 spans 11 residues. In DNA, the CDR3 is TGTGCCAGCAGCTCGGATCAGCCCCAGCATTTT. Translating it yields CASSSDQPQHF.

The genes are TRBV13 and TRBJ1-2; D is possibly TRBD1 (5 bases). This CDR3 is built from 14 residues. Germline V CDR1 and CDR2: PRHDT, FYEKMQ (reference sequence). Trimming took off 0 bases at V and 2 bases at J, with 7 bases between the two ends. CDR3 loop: CASSLGQVNYGYTF. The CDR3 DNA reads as TGTGCCAGCAGCTTAGGACAGGTCAACTATGGCTACACCTTC.

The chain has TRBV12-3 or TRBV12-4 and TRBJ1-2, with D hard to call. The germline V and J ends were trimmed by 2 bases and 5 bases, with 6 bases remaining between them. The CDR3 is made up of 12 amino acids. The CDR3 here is CASSLPPYGYTF. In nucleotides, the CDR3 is TGTGCCAGCAGTTTACCCCCATATGGCTACACCTTC.

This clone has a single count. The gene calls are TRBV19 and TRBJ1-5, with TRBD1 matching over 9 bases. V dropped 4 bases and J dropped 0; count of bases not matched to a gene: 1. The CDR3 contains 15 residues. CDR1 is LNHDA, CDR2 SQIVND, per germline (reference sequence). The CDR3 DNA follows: TGTGCCAGTAGTAGGACAGGGGATAGCAATCAGCCCCAGCATTTT. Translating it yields CASSRTGDSNQPQHF.

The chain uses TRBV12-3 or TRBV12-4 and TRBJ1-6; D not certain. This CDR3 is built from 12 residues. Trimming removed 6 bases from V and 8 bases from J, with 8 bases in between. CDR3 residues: CASRAVYSPLHF. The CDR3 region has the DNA TGTGCCAGCAGGGCCGTTTATTCACCCCTCCACTTT.